The 25 T cell receptor beta chains given below trace back to one sample, sequenced in a study of T cell changes during pregnancy in multiple sclerosis. Sequencing was performed with immunoSEQ multiplex PCR; in TCRdb, only in-frame clones are kept and a portion is missing. Among about 57,000 clones listed, around 94% were seen once. Sequencing was performed on CD4+ T cells from peripheral blood mononuclear cells, taken before pregnancy. The receptors shown here come from a female donor with multiple sclerosis, enrolled in a pregnancy study.

The chain links TRBV6-1 to TRBJ2-3; TRBD2 is a possible D gene (6 bases). Trimming took off 5 bases at V and 5 bases at J, with 8 bases between the two ends. Germline CDR1 reads MNHNS; CDR2 reads SASEGT. The CDR3 sequence is 12 residues long. This CDR3 is CASSLARDTQYF. The CDR3, as DNA: TGTGCCAGCAGTCTAGCGAGAGATACGCAGTATTTT.

The J gene is TRBJ2-2, the V gene TRBV10-3; 7 bases match TRBD2. Trimming cost V 10 bases and J 4 bases; bases outside gene matches: 9. The CDR3 length is 14 residues. Germline assignment: CDR1 ENHRY and CDR2 SYGVKD. DNA for the CDR3: TGTGCCACTCGAGGGGACTACAGCACCGGGGAGCTGTTTTTT. Amino acid sequence: CATRGDYSTGELFF.

This sequence joins TRBV7-2 and TRBJ2-7; 10 bases are a match to TRBD2. Germline CDR1 SGHTA, CDR2 FQGNSA. V dropped 3 bases and J dropped 2; count of bases not matched to a gene: 4. The CDR3 sequence is 15 residues long. As DNA, the CDR3 is TGTGCCAGCAGCTTGGGGACTAGCGACACCTACGAGCAGTACTTC. It is translated as CASSLGTSDTYEQYF. The full variable domain, rest sourced from reference TRBV7-2 and TRBJ2-7, is GAGVSQSPSNKVTEKGKDVELRCDPISGHTALYWYRQSLGQGLEFLIYFQGNSAPDKSGLPSDRFSAERTGGSVSTLTIQRTQQEDSAVYLCASSLGTSDTYEQYFGPGTRLTVT.

This clone was seen once. The rearrangement uses TRBV28 and TRBJ1-2, with 10 bases that match TRBD1. Germline CDR1 reads MDHEN; CDR2 reads SYDVKM. The length of the CDR3 is 13 residues. The V segment lost 7 bases and the J segment 4 bases; nucleotides outside the gene matches: 3. This CDR3 is CASTGQGGYGYTF. CDR3 DNA sequence: TGTGCCAGCACCGGACAGGGGGGCTATGGCTACACCTTC.

Only one count was recorded for this clone. This rearrangement joins TRBV27 to TRBJ1-3; 9 bases line up with TRBD1. The length of the CDR3 is 15 residues. The junction had 6 bases not matched to a gene; V was cut back by 5 bases and J by 4 bases. Germline values: CDR1 MNHEY, CDR2 SMNVEV (reference sequence). CDR3 region: CASSPDRGWGNTIYF. The DNA for the CDR3 is TGTGCCAGCAGTCCGGACAGGGGTTGGGGAAACACCATATATTTT.

The CDR3 coding sequence is TGTGCCAGCAGAGGAGGGGGCCGTCAGCCCCAGCATTTT. It encodes CASRGGGRQPQHF. The gene calls are TRBV6-5 and TRBJ1-5; 7 nucleotides match TRBD1. CDR3 length: 13 amino acids. CDR1 and CDR2 (germline): MNHEY, SVGAGI. J was trimmed by 6 bases and V by 6 bases; bases with no gene match: 5.

This sequence joins TRBV19 and TRBJ2-7; the match to TRBD2 covers 12 bases. Trimming at V came to 8 bases and at J to 2 bases, leaving 1 base not matched to a gene. The CDR3 sequence is 13 residues long. Germline CDR1 LNHDA, CDR2 SQIVND (reference sequence). The chain's CDR3 is CASRTSGTYEQYF. The CDR3 DNA reads as TGTGCCAGTCGGACTAGCGGGACCTACGAGCAGTACTTC.

J is TRBJ2-7 and V is TRBV6-6, with D maybe TRBD1 (5 bases). V dropped 7 bases and J dropped 0 bases, with 10 bases sitting between them. This CDR3 spans 13 amino acids. Germline V gene sequence: CDR1 MNHNY, CDR2 SVGAGI (reference sequence). The CDR3 sequence: CASNQQASYEQYF. Written as DNA, the CDR3 is TGTGCCAGCAACCAACAGGCCTCCTACGAGCAGTACTTC.

For the CDR3, the DNA is TGTGCCAGCAGTGACTCACGGAGGGCTCCCTACGAGCAGTACTTC. This encodes CASSDSRRAPYEQYF. The chain carries TRBV6-4 and TRBJ2-7; possible D gene TRBD2, 6 bases. CDR1 is MRHNA and CDR2 is SNTAGT in the germline V gene. The CDR3 extends over 15 amino acids. The ends were cut back, 0 bases at V and 2 bases at J, with 11 bases in the middle.

The chain has TRBV7-8 and TRBJ1-4; 7 nucleotides agree with TRBD1. V trimming: 3 bases; J trimming: 5 bases; junction bases outside the gene matches: 9. This CDR3 comprises 16 residues. Germline V CDR1 and CDR2: SGHVS, FQNEAQ. The CDR3 DNA reads as TGTGCCAGCAGCTTCACCACAGGGGTGAGGAATGAAAAACTGTTTTTT. Translated: CASSFTTGVRNEKLFF. Full variable domain (missing parts from reference TRBV7-8 and TRBJ1-4): GAGVSQSPRYKVAKRGQDVALRCDPISGHVSLFWYQQALGQGPEFLTYFQNEAQLDKSGLPSDRFFAERPEGSVSTLKIQRTQQEDSAVYLCASSFTTGVRNEKLFFGSGTQLSVL.

J is TRBJ2-1 and V is TRBV4-1; 8 bases align to TRBD2. The CDR3 sequence is 17 residues long. With 1 base clipped from V and 1 base from J, the junction kept 6 bases outside the gene matches. The germline CDR1 and CDR2 sequences are MGHRA and YSYEKL. The CDR3 reads CASSQVHTGGSYNEQFF. The DNA for the CDR3 is TGCGCCAGCAGCCAAGTCCACACGGGAGGGTCCTACAATGAGCAGTTCTTC.

The chain joins TRBV11-2 to TRBJ1-3; D remains ambiguous. Germline V gene data show CDR1 as SGHAT and CDR2 as FQNNGV. The CDR3 length is 15 residues. Trimming took 6 bases from V and 0 from J, leaving 12 bases between them. In nucleotides, the CDR3 is TGTGCCAGCAGTTCGGGTATGCTCTCTGGAAACACCATATATTTT. Translated: CASSSGMLSGNTIYF. Based on the CDR3 plus reference TRBV11-2 and TRBJ1-3, the full variable domain is EAGVAQSPRYKIIEKRQSVAFWCNPISGHATLYWYQQILGQGPKLLIQFQNNGVVDDSQLPKDRFSAERLKGVDSTLKIQPAKLEDSAVYLCASSSGMLSGNTIYFGEGSWLTVV.

The chain couples TRBV5-1 to TRBJ1-3; 7 nucleotides match TRBD1. Unmatched junction bases numbered 15, after V lost 1 base and J lost 5 bases. The CDR3 loop spans 18 amino acids. Per the germline V gene, CDR1 is SGHRS and CDR2 is YFSETQ. CDR3 protein: CASSLTGQPRTIRNTIYF. The CDR3 coding sequence is TGCGCCAGCAGCTTGACGGGACAGCCTCGCACCATCCGAAACACCATATATTTT.

The chain joins TRBV10-1 to TRBJ1-1; 7 bases line up with TRBD1. The CDR3 contains 13 residues. Germline-derived CDR1 and CDR2 are WNHNN and SYGVQD (reference sequence). J lost 7 bases, V lost 3 bases, and 5 bases had no gene match. CDR3 nucleotide sequence: TGCGCCAGCAGTGAACAGACAGGGCGTGAAGCTTTCTTT. Its protein is CASSEQTGREAFF.

The V gene is TRBV2, the J gene TRBJ1-2; the match to TRBD1 covers 8 bases. The CDR3 runs to 14 residues. The J segment lost 4 bases and the V segment lost 4 bases, leaving 5 bases of the junction unmatched. Germline V lookup: CDR1 SNHLY, CDR2 FYNNEI. This CDR3 reads CASSALTGAYGYTF. The CDR3 nucleotides read TGTGCCAGCAGTGCCCTGACAGGGGCCTATGGCTACACCTTC.

The chain recombines TRBV30 with TRBJ1-3; maybe TRBD1 (6 bases). The germline CDR1 and CDR2 sequences are GTSNPN and SVGIG (reference sequence). The CDR3 spans 12 residues. With 2 bases removed from V and 8 bases from J, the gap between germline ends came to 10 bases. This CDR3 reads CAWSLKGDTIYF. DNA of the CDR3: TGTGCCTGGAGTCTAAAGGGGGACACCATATATTTT.

The chain links TRBV27 to TRBJ2-7; TRBD2 aligns across 13 bases. V lost 5 bases and J lost 4; bases outside the gene matches: 8. CDR3 length: 16 amino acids. Germline-derived CDR1 and CDR2 are MNHEY and SMNVEV (reference sequence). CDR3 in amino acids: CASSTGTGLAGYEQYF. The CDR3 region has the DNA TGTGCCAGCAGTACCGGCACGGGACTAGCGGGATACGAGCAGTACTTC.

J is TRBJ1-1 and V is TRBV9; 8 bases are a match to TRBD1. V lost 0 bases and J lost 3; bases outside the gene matches: 4. This CDR3 is 15 amino acids long. Germline-derived CDR1 and CDR2 are SGDLS and YYNGEE. The CDR3 here is CASSVVGQGDTEAFF. The DNA of the CDR3 is TGTGCCAGCAGCGTAGTCGGACAGGGAGACACTGAAGCTTTCTTT.

The rearrangement links TRBV6-5 to TRBJ1-2; D is unresolved. Between the trimmed V and J ends, which lost 4 bases and 0 bases, there was a span of 12 bases. Germline V CDR1 and CDR2: MNHEY, SVGAGI. The CDR3 is made up of 15 amino acids. The DNA for the CDR3 is TGTGCCAGCAGTTTAAGCGGCGGAGCTAACTATGGCTACACCTTC. Amino acid sequence: CASSLSGGANYGYTF.

This chain uses TRBV5-1 with TRBJ1-5; the D gene is possibly TRBD1 (5 bases). Trimming cost V 4 bases and J 3 bases, with 14 bases left between them. CDR1 and CDR2 from the germline V gene are SGHRS and YFSETQ. The CDR3 runs 15 residues. This CDR3 reads CASSEGTRDNQPQHF. The CDR3 DNA is TGCGCCAGCAGCGAAGGGACTCGGGACAATCAGCCCCAGCATTTT.

This rearrangement joins TRBV6-4 to TRBJ1-1, with 7 bases identical to TRBD1. The CDR3 consists of 13 residues. Trimming removed 6 bases from V and 8 bases from J; junction bases left unmatched: 9. Germline assignment: CDR1 MRHNA and CDR2 SNTAGT. CDR3 loop: CASSRDQQGEAFF. The CDR3 coding sequence is TGTGCCAGCAGCAGGGATCAACAGGGGGAAGCTTTCTTT.

V gene TRBV5-6 combines with J gene TRBJ2-5; 8 nucleotides align to TRBD2. The V and J ends lost 3 bases and 4 bases, in that order; junction bases with no gene match: 5. Germline V gives CDR1 SGHDT, CDR2 YYEEEE. The CDR3 has 14 amino acids. The CDR3 coding sequence is TGTGCCAGCAGCTCATTGGCGGGAGGAGAGACCCAGTACTTC. This sequence encodes CASSSLAGGETQYF.

The chain carries TRBV2 and TRBJ2-7; no clear D gene. Looked up from germline, CDR1 is SNHLY and CDR2 is FYNNEI. Deletions cut 5 bases from V and 1 base from J, with 12 bases between. CDR3 length: 14 residues. The CDR3 here is CASSSGSVSYEQYF. The CDR3 DNA is TGTGCCAGCAGTTCCGGGTCGGTATCCTACGAGCAGTACTTC.

This clone was recorded only once. This chain links TRBV6-1 with TRBJ1-1, with TRBD1 matching 9 bases. This CDR3 comprises 15 residues. The germline gives CDR1 MNHNS, CDR2 SASEGT. The ends lost 5 bases at V and 4 bases at J; junction bases unmatched: 8. As DNA, the CDR3 is TGTGCCAGCAGTTTAACCGGGACAGGGAGCACTGAAGCTTTCTTT. This encodes CASSLTGTGSTEAFF.

This rearrangement joins TRBV5-4 to TRBJ2-5; 7 bases align to TRBD1. Germline CDR1 SGHNT, CDR2 YYREEE (reference sequence). The CDR3 runs 14 residues. After removal of 4 bases from V and 0 bases from J, the junction contained 3 bases not matched to a gene. CDR3 nucleotide sequence: TGTGCCAGCAGCAAAGGGACAGACCAAGAGACCCAGTACTTC. This translates into CASSKGTDQETQYF.